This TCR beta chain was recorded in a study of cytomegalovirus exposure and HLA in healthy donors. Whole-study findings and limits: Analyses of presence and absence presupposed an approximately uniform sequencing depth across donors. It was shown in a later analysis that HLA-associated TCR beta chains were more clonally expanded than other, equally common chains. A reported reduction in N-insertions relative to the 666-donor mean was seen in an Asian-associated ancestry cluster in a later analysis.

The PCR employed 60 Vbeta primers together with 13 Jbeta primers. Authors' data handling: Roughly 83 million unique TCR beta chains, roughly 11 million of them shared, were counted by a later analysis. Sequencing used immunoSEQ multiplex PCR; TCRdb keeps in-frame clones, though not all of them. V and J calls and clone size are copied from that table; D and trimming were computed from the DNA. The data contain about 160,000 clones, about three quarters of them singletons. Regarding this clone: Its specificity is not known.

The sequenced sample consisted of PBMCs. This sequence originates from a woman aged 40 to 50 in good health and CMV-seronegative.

The CDR3 is CASSETTSAWRLFF. CDR3 DNA: TGTGCCAGCAGTGAAACGACGAGCGCCTGGAGACTGTTTTTT. J is TRBJ1-4 and V is TRBV2; no clear D. The V gene lost 2 bases and the J gene lost 13 bases, with 17 bases spanning the gap. The CDR3 is 14 amino acids. Per germline, CDR1 SNHLY and CDR2 FYNNEI.